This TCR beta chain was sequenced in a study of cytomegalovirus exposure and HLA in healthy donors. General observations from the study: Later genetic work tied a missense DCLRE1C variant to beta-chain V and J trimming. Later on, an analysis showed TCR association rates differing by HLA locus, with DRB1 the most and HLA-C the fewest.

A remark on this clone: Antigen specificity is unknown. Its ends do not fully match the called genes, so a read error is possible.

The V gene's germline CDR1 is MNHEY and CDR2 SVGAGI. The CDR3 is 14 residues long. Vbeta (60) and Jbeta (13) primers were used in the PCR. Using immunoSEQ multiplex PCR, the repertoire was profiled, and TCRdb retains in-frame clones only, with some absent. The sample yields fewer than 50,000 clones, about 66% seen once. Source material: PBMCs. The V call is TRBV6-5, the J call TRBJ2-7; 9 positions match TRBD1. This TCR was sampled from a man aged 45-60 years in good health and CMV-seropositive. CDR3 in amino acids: CASSRGQGSSEQYF. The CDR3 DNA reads TGTGCCAGCAGCCGGGGACAGGGATCCTCCGAGCAGTACTTC.